This is a list of T cell receptor beta chains from one sample in a study of T cell repertoires in cytomegalovirus infection. TCRdb redid the calling of the reads with MiXCR, one entry per CDR3 protein. The sample yields approximately 990,000 distinct CDR3 sequences, around 30% seen once. Their antigens remain unidentified. Specimen: cultured CD8+ T cells from PBMCs, collected from culture after CMV antigen stimulation. The source is a human donor in good health (CMV status not recorded). Some clones in this sample may be carry-over from other donors' samples. Both conserved end residues are part of each CDR3. The D gene is left open where the match is weak. Expanded clones get a size class; other rows say once, few or many, or leave the size out.

d_call | j_call | v_call | clone_size | cdr3_nt | cdr3_aa
. | TRBJ2-1 | TRBV20-1 | . | TGCAGTGCTAACCCCGAGGGGGGCCTGGACAATGAGCAGTTCTTC | CSANPEGGLDNEQFF
. | TRBJ2-1 | TRBV2 | few | TGTGCCAGACAGGGTACCCACAATGAGCAGTTCTTC | CARQGTHNEQFF
. | TRBJ2-1 | TRBV5-8 | few | TGTGCCAGCAGCTCCGGAACGGGTAGGGCCTACAATGAGCAGTTCTTC | CASSSGTGRAYNEQFF
. | TRBJ2-2 | TRBV5-1 | few | TGCGCCAGCTTCGAGGTGGCCGGGGAGCTGTTTTTT | CASFEVAGELFF
TRBD2 | TRBJ2-1 | TRBV5-4 | . | TGTGCCAGCAGCTTGGAACGGGGGGAGGGCAATGAGCAGTTCTTC | CASSLERGEGNEQFF
TRBD1 | TRBJ2-2 | TRBV29-1 | . | TGCAGCGCGAACAGGGGTATCGGGGAGCTGTTTTTT | CSANRGIGELFF
. | TRBJ2-3 | TRBV4-1 | . | TGCGCCAGCAGCCAAGATGTCATGCGTTTGGGGGTTGGGACAGATACGCAGTATTTT | CASSQDVMRLGVGTDTQYF
. | TRBJ2-7 | TRBV10-3 | once | TGTGCCATCAGTGAGTCGGCCCCCTTGGAAGGGCAGTACTTC | CAISESAPLEGQYF
TRBD1 | TRBJ1-5 | TRBV27 | . | TGTGCCAGCAGTCCTCTCGGACAGGACAATCAGCCCCAGCATTTT | CASSPLGQDNQPQHF
. | TRBJ2-7 | TRBV20-1 | . | TGCAGTGCTCGACAGGGAGGAGGGCACACCTACGAGCAGTACTTC | CSARQGGGHTYEQYF
TRBD2 | TRBJ2-1 | TRBV18 | few | TGTGCCAGCTCACCACGGAGAGTAGCGGGGGGGACCTACAATGAGCAGTTCTTC | CASSPRRVAGGTYNEQFF
. | TRBJ1-1 | TRBV6-2/TRBV6-3 | few | TGTGCCAGCAGCCCTAATTCAGGGCCGAACACTGAAGCTTTCTTT | CASSPNSGPNTEAFF
TRBD1 | TRBJ1-2 | TRBV27 | few | TGTGCCAGCAGTTCCCTGGACAGGGGGCAAGGTGGCTACACCTTC | CASSSLDRGQGGYTF
TRBD2 | TRBJ2-5 | TRBV4-1 | . | TGCGCCAGCAGCCAAGGCGGGGGGCCCTTCATGACCCAGTACTTC | CASSQGGGPFMTQYF
TRBD1 | TRBJ1-4 | TRBV6-1 | few | TGTGCCAGCAGCCAGGGACAGGGCTGGGAAAAACTGTTTTTT | CASSQGQGWEKLFF
TRBD1 | TRBJ2-2 | TRBV6-2/TRBV6-3 | . | TGTGCCAGCAGTTACAGTCGGACAGGGGGCACCGGGGAGCTGTTTTTT | CASSYSRTGGTGELFF
. | TRBJ2-7 | TRBV19 | . | TGTGCCAGTAGTATACAGGGAGCCCCTTACGAGCAGTACTTC | CASSIQGAPYEQYF
. | TRBJ2-1 | TRBV4-1 | . | TGCGCCAGCAGCCTACACCCTGGGGCAGGGAATGAGCAGTTCTTC | CASSLHPGAGNEQFF
. | TRBJ1-6 | TRBV4-1 | . | TGCGCCAGCAGCCAAGATGGGGACCTCCTCCACTTT | CASSQDGDLLHF
TRBD2 | TRBJ2-1 | TRBV6-6 | . | TGTGCCAGCATACAACTAGCGGGGGTGGATGAGCAGTTCTTC | CASIQLAGVDEQFF
. | TRBJ2-5 | TRBV7-2 | . | TGTGCCAGCAGCCTACGGCCTATCAAACAAGAGACCCAGTACTTC | CASSLRPIKQETQYF
. | TRBJ2-1 | TRBV5-1 | few | TGCGCCAGCAGCTTGGATTCTTCCAGGGGAACCTACAATGAGCAGTTCTTC | CASSLDSSRGTYNEQFF
TRBD2 | TRBJ2-1 | TRBV24-1 | few | TGTGCCACCGAGACTAGCGGGGGTACCAATGAGCAGTTCTTC | CATETSGGTNEQFF
TRBD2 | TRBJ2-7 | TRBV29-1 | . | TGCAGCGTGTTAGCAGGCGGCGGGGGCTACGAGCAGTACTTC | CSVLAGGGGYEQYF
TRBD1 | TRBJ1-4 | TRBV7-9 | once | TGTGCCAGCAGCTTAGAGGGACAGCAAGAAAAACTGTTTTTT | CASSLEGQQEKLFF
TRBD1 | TRBJ1-5 | TRBV27 | . | TGTGCCAGCAGTTTATTTAGCGACAGGGATCAGCCCCAGCATTTT | CASSLFSDRDQPQHF
TRBD1 | TRBJ2-1 | TRBV6-6 | few | TGTGCCAGCAGTGTTCCTTCCCGATACTCCGGGACAGAGCATTACAATGAGCAGTTCTTC | CASSVPSRYSGTEHYNEQFF
. | TRBJ2-5 | TRBV14 | . | TGTGCCAGCAGCTCATTTAAACCGGACCAAGAGACCCAGTACTTC | CASSSFKPDQETQYF
. | TRBJ1-1 | TRBV4-1 | few | TGCGCCAGCAGCCAAGTTGGGATCCCCAGCACTGAAGCTTTCTTT | CASSQVGIPSTEAFF
. | TRBJ2-7 | TRBV27 | . | TGTGCCAGCAGTTTTGGTCAGAACTACGAGCAGTACTTC | CASSFGQNYEQYF
TRBD1 | TRBJ1-2 | TRBV5-6 | . | TGTGCCAGCAGCCCCGGGGGACAGGGAGGAATCTATGGCTACACCTTC | CASSPGGQGGIYGYTF
TRBD1 | TRBJ1-5 | TRBV5-5 | . | TGTGCCAGCAGTTTGACAGGGGGCTACAGTTCGAGACAGCCCCAGCATTTT | CASSLTGGYSSRQPQHF
. | TRBJ2-6 | TRBV6-2/TRBV6-3 | . | TGTGCCAGTGAGGCAGGAAGATCTGGGGCCAACGTCCTGACTTTC | CASEAGRSGANVLTF
. | TRBJ1-4 | TRBV27 | few | TGTGCCAGCAGGCAAGGGGGAACTAATGAAAAACTGTTTTTT | CASRQGGTNEKLFF
. | TRBJ1-1 | TRBV6-1 | . | TGTGCCAGCAGTGAACAACACCTGAACACTGAAGCTTTCTTT | CASSEQHLNTEAFF
. | TRBJ2-2 | TRBV28 | . | TGTGCCAGCAAACCCTTCGGGGGGGAGCTGTTTTTT | CASKPFGGELFF